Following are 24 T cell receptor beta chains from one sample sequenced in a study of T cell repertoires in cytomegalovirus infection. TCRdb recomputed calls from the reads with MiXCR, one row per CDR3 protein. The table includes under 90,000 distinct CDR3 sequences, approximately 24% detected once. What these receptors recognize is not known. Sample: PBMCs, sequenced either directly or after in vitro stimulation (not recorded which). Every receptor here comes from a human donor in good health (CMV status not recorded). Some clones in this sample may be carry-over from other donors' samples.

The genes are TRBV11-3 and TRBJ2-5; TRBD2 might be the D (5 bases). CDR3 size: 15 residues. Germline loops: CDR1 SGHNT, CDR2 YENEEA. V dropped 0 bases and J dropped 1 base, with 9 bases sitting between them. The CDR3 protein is CASSLDQRAQETQYF. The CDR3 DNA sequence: TGTGCCAGCAGCTTAGATCAGAGGGCCCAAGAGACCCAGTACTTC.

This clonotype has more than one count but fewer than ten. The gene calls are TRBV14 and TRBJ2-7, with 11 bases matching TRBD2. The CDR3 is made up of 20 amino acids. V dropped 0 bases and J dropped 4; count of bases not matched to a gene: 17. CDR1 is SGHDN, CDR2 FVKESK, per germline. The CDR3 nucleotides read TGTGCCAGCAGCCAAGATAACCCCCGGGTAGCGGGAGGGTTTAAGTACGAGCAGTACTTC. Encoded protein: CASSQDNPRVAGGFKYEQYF.

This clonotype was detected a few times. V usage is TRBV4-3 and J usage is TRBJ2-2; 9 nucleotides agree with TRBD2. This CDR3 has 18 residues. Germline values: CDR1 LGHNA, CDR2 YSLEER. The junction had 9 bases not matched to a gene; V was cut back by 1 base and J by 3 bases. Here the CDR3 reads CASSQVRLAGKYTGELFF. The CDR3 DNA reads TGCGCCAGCAGCCAAGTTCGTCTAGCGGGAAAATACACCGGGGAGCTGTTTTTT.

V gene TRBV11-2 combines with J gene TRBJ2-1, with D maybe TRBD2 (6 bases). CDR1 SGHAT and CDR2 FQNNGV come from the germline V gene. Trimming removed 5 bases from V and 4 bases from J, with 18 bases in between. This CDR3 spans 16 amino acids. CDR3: CASSPGLFTRYNEQFF. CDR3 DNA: TGTGCCAGCAGCCCGGGACTCTTCACCAGATACAATGAGCAGTTCTTC.

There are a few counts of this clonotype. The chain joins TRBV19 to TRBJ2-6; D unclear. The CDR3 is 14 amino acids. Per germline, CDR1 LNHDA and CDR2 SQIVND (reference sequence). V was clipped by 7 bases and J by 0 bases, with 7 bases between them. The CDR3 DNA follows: TGTGCCAGTACCCTCTTCTCTGGGGCCAACGTCCTGACTTTC. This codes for CASTLFSGANVLTF.

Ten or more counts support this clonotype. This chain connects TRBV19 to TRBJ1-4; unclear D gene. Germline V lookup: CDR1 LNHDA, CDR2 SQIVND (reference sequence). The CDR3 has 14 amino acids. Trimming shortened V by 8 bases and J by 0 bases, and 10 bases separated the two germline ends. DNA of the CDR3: TGTGCCAGTTGTGGTTCTACAACTAATGAAAAACTGTTTTTT. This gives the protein CASCGSTTNEKLFF.

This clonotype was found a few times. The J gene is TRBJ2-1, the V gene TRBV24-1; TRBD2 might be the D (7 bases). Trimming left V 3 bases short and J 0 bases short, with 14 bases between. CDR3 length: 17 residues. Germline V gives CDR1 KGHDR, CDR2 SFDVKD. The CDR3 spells CATSDPGGTSSYNEQFF. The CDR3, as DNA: TGTGCCACCAGTGATCCGGGGGGCACGAGCTCCTACAATGAGCAGTTCTTC.

CDR3 DNA: TGTGCCAGCAGCTTAGTAGCAACCCTAAATGGGTCAGATACGCAGTATTTT. Residues: CASSLVATLNGSDTQYF. The rearrangement uses TRBV7-6 and TRBJ2-3; D unresolved. Germline loops: CDR1 SGHVS, CDR2 FNYEAQ. V lost 1 base and J 4 bases, leaving 18 bases between the germline ends. The length of the CDR3 is 17 residues.

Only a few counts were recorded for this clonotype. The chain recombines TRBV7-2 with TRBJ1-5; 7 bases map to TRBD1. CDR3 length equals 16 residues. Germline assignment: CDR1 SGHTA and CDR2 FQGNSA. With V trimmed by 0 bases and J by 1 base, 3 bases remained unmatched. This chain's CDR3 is CASSLAGTASNQPQHF. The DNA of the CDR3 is TGTGCCAGCAGCTTAGCAGGGACAGCCAGCAATCAGCCCCAGCATTTT.

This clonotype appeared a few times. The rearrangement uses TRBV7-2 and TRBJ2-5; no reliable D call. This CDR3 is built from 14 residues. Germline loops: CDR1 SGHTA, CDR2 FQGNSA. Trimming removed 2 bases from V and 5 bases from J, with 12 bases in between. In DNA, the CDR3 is TGTGCCAGCAGCTTAAACACGGGTACCGAGACCCAGTACTTC. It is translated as CASSLNTGTETQYF. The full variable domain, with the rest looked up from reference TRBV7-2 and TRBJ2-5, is GAGVSQSPSNKVTEKGKDVELRCDPISGHTALYWYRQSLGQGLEFLIYFQGNSAPDKSGLPSDRFSAERTGGSVSTLTIQRTQQEDSAVYLCASSLNTGTETQYFGPGTRLLVL.

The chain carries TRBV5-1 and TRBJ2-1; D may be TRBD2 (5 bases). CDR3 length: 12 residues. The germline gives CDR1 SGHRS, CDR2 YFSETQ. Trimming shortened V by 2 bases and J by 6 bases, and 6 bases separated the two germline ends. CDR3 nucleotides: TGCGCCAGCAGCTTTGGAGGCAATGAGCAGTTCTTC. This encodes CASSFGGNEQFF.

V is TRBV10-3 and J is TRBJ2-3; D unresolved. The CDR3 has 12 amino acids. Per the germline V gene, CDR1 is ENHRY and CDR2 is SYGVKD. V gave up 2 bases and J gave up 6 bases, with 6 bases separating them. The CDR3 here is CAISEITDTQYF. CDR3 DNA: TGTGCCATCAGTGAGATAACCGATACGCAGTATTTT.

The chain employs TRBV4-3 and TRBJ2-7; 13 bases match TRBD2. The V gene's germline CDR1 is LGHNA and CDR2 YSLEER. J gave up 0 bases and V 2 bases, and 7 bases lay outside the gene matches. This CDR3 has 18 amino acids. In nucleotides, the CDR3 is TGCGCCAGCAGCCAAAGGACTAGCGGGAGTCAACGCTCCTACGAGCAGTACGTC. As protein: CASSQRTSGSQRSYEQYV.

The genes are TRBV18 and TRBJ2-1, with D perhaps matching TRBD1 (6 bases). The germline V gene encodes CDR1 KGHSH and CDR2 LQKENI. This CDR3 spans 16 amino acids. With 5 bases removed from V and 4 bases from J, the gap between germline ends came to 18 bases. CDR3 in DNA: TGTGCCAGCTCATCGACAGGCGTTGCCCTTTACAATGAGCAGTTCTTC. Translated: CASSSTGVALYNEQFF.

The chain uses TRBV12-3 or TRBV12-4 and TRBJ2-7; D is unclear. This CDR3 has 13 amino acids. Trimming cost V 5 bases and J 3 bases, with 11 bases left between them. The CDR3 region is CASSHRALYEQYF. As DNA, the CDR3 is TGTGCCAGCAGTCACCGGGCGCTCTACGAGCAGTACTTC.

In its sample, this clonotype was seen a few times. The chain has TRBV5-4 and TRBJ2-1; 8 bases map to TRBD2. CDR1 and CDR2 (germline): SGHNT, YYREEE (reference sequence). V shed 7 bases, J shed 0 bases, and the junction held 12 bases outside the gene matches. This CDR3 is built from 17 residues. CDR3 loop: CASGPSSGLGSYNEQFF. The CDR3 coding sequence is TGTGCCAGCGGACCCTCTAGCGGGCTAGGCTCCTACAATGAGCAGTTCTTC. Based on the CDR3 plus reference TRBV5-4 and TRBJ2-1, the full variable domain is ETGVTQSPTHLIKTRGQQVTLRCSSQSGHNTVSWYQQALGQGPQFIFQYYREEENGRGNFPPRFSGLQFPNYSSELNVNALELDDSALYLCASGPSSGLGSYNEQFFGPGTRLTVL.

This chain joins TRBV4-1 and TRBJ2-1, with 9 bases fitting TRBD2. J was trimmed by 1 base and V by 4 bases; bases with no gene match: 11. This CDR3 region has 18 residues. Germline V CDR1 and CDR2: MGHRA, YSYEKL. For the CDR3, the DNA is TGCGCCAGCAGCCGGGAAGGTAGCGGGAGCACTTCCTACAATGAGCAGTTCTTC. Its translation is CASSREGSGSTSYNEQFF.

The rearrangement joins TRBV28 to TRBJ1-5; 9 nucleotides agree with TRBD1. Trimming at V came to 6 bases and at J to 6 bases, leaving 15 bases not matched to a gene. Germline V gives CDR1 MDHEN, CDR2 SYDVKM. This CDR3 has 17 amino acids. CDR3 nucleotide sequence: TGTGCCAGCAGCGGTCCCGGGACAGGGTTTACAGGTCAGCCCCAGCATTTT. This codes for CASSGPGTGFTGQPQHF.

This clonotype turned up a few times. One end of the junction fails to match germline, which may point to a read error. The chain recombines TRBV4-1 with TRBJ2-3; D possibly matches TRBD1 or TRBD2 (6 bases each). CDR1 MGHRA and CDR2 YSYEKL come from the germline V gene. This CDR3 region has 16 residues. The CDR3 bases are TGTGCCAGCAGCCAGGGGACCGGGGGTGACCAAACGACGCAGTATTTT. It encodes CASSQGTGGDQTTQYF.

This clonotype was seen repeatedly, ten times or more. CDR3 loop: CARPGLEPLVGDTQYF. CDR3 nucleotides: TGTGCCAGACCCGGACTGGAACCTCTGGTCGGGGATACGCAGTATTTT. This rearrangement joins TRBV19 to TRBJ2-3; possible D gene TRBD2, 5 bases. V shed 9 bases and J shed 6 bases, with 25 bases lying between them. Germline lookup yields CDR1 LNHDA and CDR2 SQIVND (reference sequence). The CDR3 length is 16 residues. The whole variable domain, remainder taken from reference TRBV19 and TRBJ2-3, is DGGITQSPKYLFRKEGQNVTLSCEQNLNHDAMYWYRQDPGQGLRLIYYSQIVNDFQKGDIAEGYSVSREKKESFPLTVTSAQKNPTAFYLCARPGLEPLVGDTQYFGPGTRLTVL.

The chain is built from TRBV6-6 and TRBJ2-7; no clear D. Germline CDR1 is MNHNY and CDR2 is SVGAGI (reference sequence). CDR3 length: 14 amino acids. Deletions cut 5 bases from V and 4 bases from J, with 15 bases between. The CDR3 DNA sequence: TGTGCCAGCAGTCACGCCGACTTAAAATACGAGCAGTACGTC. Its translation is CASSHADLKYEQYV.

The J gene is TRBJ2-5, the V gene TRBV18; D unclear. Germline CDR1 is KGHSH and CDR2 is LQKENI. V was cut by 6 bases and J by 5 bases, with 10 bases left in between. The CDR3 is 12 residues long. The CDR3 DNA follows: TGTGCCAGCTCCGTGACGGAGGAGACCCAGTACTTC. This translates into CASSVTEETQYF.

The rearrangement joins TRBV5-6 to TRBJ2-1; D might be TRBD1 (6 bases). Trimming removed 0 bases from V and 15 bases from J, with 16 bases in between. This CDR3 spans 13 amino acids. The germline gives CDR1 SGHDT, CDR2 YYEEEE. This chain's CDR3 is CASSLVDSKWGFF. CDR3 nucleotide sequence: TGTGCCAGCAGCTTGGTGGACAGCAAATGGGGGTTCTTC.

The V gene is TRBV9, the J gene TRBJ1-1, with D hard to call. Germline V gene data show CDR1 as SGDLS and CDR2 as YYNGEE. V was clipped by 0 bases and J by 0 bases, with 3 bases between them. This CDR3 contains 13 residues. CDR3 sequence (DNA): TGTGCCAGCAGCGTAGGCATGAACACTGAAGCTTTCTTT. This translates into CASSVGMNTEAFF.